This is a list of T cell receptor beta chains from one sample in a study of technical replicates of blood from several donors. TCRdb keeps only in-frame clones here, not all; method: immunoSEQ multiplex PCR. The table lists about 90,000 clones, 85% to 95% of them singletons, with approximately 0.25% in the top ten. Sequencing input: T cells isolated from PBMCs. These receptors originate from a human donor in good health. CDR3s include the opening cysteine and the closing phenylalanine or tryptophan. The D gene is left open where the match is weak. A row's size may be missing; if present it is once, few, many or a size class.

.	TRBV9	TRBJ2-1	.	CASSARPLLSGSSYNEQFF	TGTGCCAGCAGCGCCCGTCCCTTATTAAGCGGTAGCTCCTACAATGAGCAGTTCTTC
.	TRBV5-1	TRBJ2-5	.	CASSFGGSQGWETQYF	TGCGCCAGCAGCTTCGGCGGGAGTCAGGGGTGGGAGACCCAGTACTTC
.	TRBV14	TRBJ2-3	.	CASSLRGGSTQYF	TGTGCCAGCAGCCTACGAGGGGGAAGTACGCAGTATTTT
.	TRBV28	TRBJ1-4	.	CASSVRSLANEKLFF	TGTGCCAGCAGTGTCCGGTCTCTGGCTAATGAAAAACTGTTTTTT
.	TRBV27	TRBJ2-1	.	CASRIVDSYNEQFF	TGTGCCAGCAGGATAGTAGACTCCTACAATGAGCAGTTCTTC
TRBD2	TRBV5-1	TRBJ2-7	.	CASSLEGRALGEQYF	TGCGCCAGCAGCTTGGAAGGGAGGGCCCTTGGGGAGCAGTACTTC
.	TRBV6-6	TRBJ1-1	.	CASSYSTDLNTEAFF	TGTGCCAGCAGTTACTCGACAGATCTGAACACTGAAGCTTTCTTT
TRBD2	TRBV7-2	TRBJ2-1	.	CASSTYLPGLAGGSEQFF	TGTGCCAGCAGCACCTACCTCCCGGGACTAGCGGGAGGGAGTGAGCAGTTCTTC
TRBD1	TRBV2	TRBJ2-2	.	CASHQGDTGELFF	TGTGCCAGCCATCAGGGGGACACCGGGGAGCTGTTTTTT
TRBD1	TRBV5-4	TRBJ1-3	.	CASKNDRVFGNTIYF	TGTGCCAGCAAAAACGACAGGGTCTTTGGAAACACCATATATTTT
.	TRBV28	TRBJ2-1	.	CASSLRRQPYYNEQFF	TGTGCCAGCAGTTTACGGAGACAGCCCTACTACAATGAGCAGTTCTTC
TRBD1	TRBV7-6	TRBJ1-5	.	CASSPGGSQPQHF	TGTGCCAGCAGCCCAGGGGGGTCTCAGCCCCAGCATTTT
TRBD2	TRBV7-8	TRBJ2-3	.	CASSLGGRSSDFSTDTQYF	TGTGCCAGCAGCTTAGGCGGGAGGAGTTCTGATTTTAGCACAGATACGCAGTATTTT
TRBD1	TRBV4-1	TRBJ1-1	.	CASSSQTGANTEAFF	TGCGCCAGCAGCTCCCAGACAGGGGCGAACACTGAAGCTTTCTTT
TRBD2	TRBV5-1	TRBJ2-2	once	CASSSGGLNTGELFF	TGCGCCAGCAGCTCGGGGGGACTCAACACCGGGGAGCTGTTTTTT
TRBD1	TRBV5-1	TRBJ2-3	.	CASSFWDRNTDTQYF	TGCGCCAGCAGCTTTTGGGACAGAAACACAGATACGCAGTATTTT
.	TRBV11-2	TRBJ2-7	.	CASSGTQGDEQYF	TGTGCCAGCAGCGGAACCCAAGGGGACGAGCAGTACTTC
.	TRBV5-4	TRBJ1-1	.	CASSIGQGLVNTEAFF	TGTGCCAGCAGTATTGGCCAGGGACTAGTGAACACTGAAGCTTTCTTT
.	TRBV5-1	TRBJ1-2	.	CASRDTLNSYGYTF	TGCGCCAGCCGAGATACGCTAAACAGCTATGGCTACACCTTC
.	TRBV29-1	TRBJ1-2	.	CSVRTANGYTF	TGCAGCGTTCGGACAGCAAACGGCTACACCTTC
TRBD2	TRBV9	TRBJ2-7	.	CASSGTSGLSSYEQYF	TGTGCCAGCAGCGGGACTAGCGGCCTGAGCTCCTACGAGCAGTACTTC
.	TRBV29-1	TRBJ2-1	.	CSALRGGEQFF	TGCAGCGCCCTAAGGGGGGGTGAGCAGTTCTTC
.	TRBV29-1	TRBJ2-5	.	CSVDWGEETQYF	TGCAGCGTAGATTGGGGCGAGGAGACCCAGTACTTC
.	TRBV5-4	TRBJ1-1	.	CASSLRGMMNTEAFF	TGTGCCAGCAGCTTGAGGGGGATGATGAACACTGAAGCTTTCTTT
TRBD2	TRBV5-1	TRBJ2-3	.	CASSWGREGQYF	TGCGCCAGCAGCTGGGGGAGGGAAGGGCAGTATTTT
.	TRBV28	TRBJ2-5	.	CASSPPDSTYQETQYF	TGTGCCAGCAGTCCTCCGGACTCGACGTACCAAGAGACCCAGTACTTC
TRBD1	TRBV19	TRBJ1-1	.	CASSVQGFAEAFF	TGTGCCAGTAGTGTACAGGGGTTCGCTGAAGCTTTCTTT
.	TRBV7-2	TRBJ2-5	.	CASSLLETQYF	TGTGCCAGCAGCTTACTAGAGACCCAGTACTTC
TRBD1	TRBV18	TRBJ1-2	.	CATHRDREPGYTF	TGTGCCACCCACCGGGACAGGGAGCCCGGCTACACCTTC
TRBD1	TRBV9	TRBJ2-1	.	CASTQSRDRVSDEQFF	TGTGCCAGCACCCAGTCCCGGGACAGGGTTTCCGATGAGCAGTTCTTC
.	TRBV6-5	TRBJ1-2	.	CASSCDTPDGYTF	TGTGCCAGCAGTTGCGACACACCAGATGGCTACACCTTC
TRBD1	TRBV29-1	TRBJ2-1	.	CSVEGGTVYNNEQFF	TGCAGCGTTGAAGGGGGGACAGTCTATAACAATGAGCAGTTCTTC
.	TRBV2	TRBJ2-3	.	CASRLRVTTDTQYF	TGTGCCAGCAGACTCAGGGTGACCACAGATACGCAGTATTTT
TRBD2	TRBV7-2	TRBJ2-1	.	CASSWGLADPYNEQFF	TGTGCCAGCAGCTGGGGCCTAGCGGATCCTTACAATGAGCAGTTCTTC
TRBD1	TRBV20-1	TRBJ2-5	.	CSAQGAQTQYF	TGCAGTGCTCAGGGGGCGCAGACCCAGTACTTC
TRBD1	TRBV7-2	TRBJ1-5	.	CASSFSRQGIQPQHF	TGTGCCAGCAGCTTCTCCCGACAGGGAATTCAGCCCCAGCATTTT
TRBD2	TRBV28	TRBJ2-1	.	CASSLISGGKYNEQFF	TGTGCCAGCAGTTTAATTAGCGGGGGAAAATACAATGAGCAGTTCTTC
.	TRBV19	TRBJ2-1	.	CASQRYQGQDEQFF	TGTGCCAGTCAACGCTACCAAGGACAAGATGAGCAGTTCTTC
.	TRBV5-6	TRBJ2-3	.	CASSLGGISDTQYF	TGTGCCAGCAGCTTGGGAGGGATTTCAGATACGCAGTATTTT
TRBD1	TRBV5-1	TRBJ1-1	once	CASSWTPGQRDTEAFF	TGCGCCAGCAGCTGGACCCCGGGACAGAGGGACACTGAAGCTTTCTTT
TRBD1	TRBV28	TRBJ1-1	.	CASSSSGTGNTEAFF	TGTGCCAGCAGTTCATCCGGGACAGGGAACACTGAAGCTTTCTTT